These 27 T cell receptor beta chains came from one sample sequenced in a study of Graves' ophthalmopathy and Graves' hyperthyroidism. RNA transcripts yielded amplified TCR beta CDR3 regions. The authors performed first-round RT-PCR with HTBI primers and then a second-round multiplex PCR. Using its own MiXCR run on the multiplex PCR reads, TCRdb lists one record per CDR3 protein. Of approximately 380,000 distinct CDR3 sequences in the sample, approximately 21% were seen once. Sequenced: peripheral blood. The source is a woman aged 18-29 years with stable Graves' hyperthyroidism.

The chain employs TRBV6-5 and TRBJ2-5; 10 bases are a match to TRBD1. The CDR3 has 15 amino acids. V was clipped by 2 bases and J by 2 bases; unmatched bases: 2. The germline CDR1 and CDR2 sequences are MNHEY and SVGAGI. CDR3: CASSYGTGVQETQYF. The CDR3 nucleotides read TGTGCCAGCAGTTACGGGACAGGGGTACAAGAGACCCAGTACTTC.

This clonotype was counted many times. CDR3 loop: CASSEISGANVLTF. As DNA, the CDR3 is TGTGCCAGCTCCGAGATCTCTGGGGCCAACGTCCTGACTTTC. The chain uses TRBV12-3 or TRBV12-4 and TRBJ2-6, with unresolved D. Trimming cost V 8 bases and J 0 bases, with 8 bases left between them. CDR3 size: 14 residues.

This clonotype was seen repeatedly, ten times or more. The chain links TRBV12-3 or TRBV12-4 to TRBJ1-5, with TRBD1 as a possible D gene (6 bases). The CDR3 spans 15 residues. Trimming removed 3 bases from V and 4 bases from J, with 13 bases in between. Written as DNA, the CDR3 is TGTGCCAGCAGTTTTAGGGGGTTAAGGAATCAGCCCCAGCATTTT. Translated: CASSFRGLRNQPQHF.

This clonotype was seen a handful of times. The rearrangement joins TRBV27 to TRBJ2-6; TRBD1 might be the D (5 bases). Deletions cut 6 bases from V and 4 bases from J, with 13 bases between. This CDR3 is 15 amino acids long. Germline lookup yields CDR1 MNHEY and CDR2 SMNVEV (reference sequence). The CDR3 protein is CASSYRITGANVLTF. The CDR3 DNA is TGTGCCAGCAGCTACAGGATAACCGGGGCCAACGTCCTGACTTTC.

This clonotype was seen many times. V is TRBV28 and J is TRBJ2-7; 11 bases match TRBD1. Germline V gives CDR1 MDHEN, CDR2 SYDVKM. This CDR3 comprises 14 residues. The V gene end was trimmed by 5 bases and the J gene end by 4 bases; junction bases not matched to a gene: 4. CDR3 sequence (DNA): TGTGCCAGCAGTATTGGGACAGGGGGGTACGAGCAGTACTTC. Translated, it gives CASSIGTGGYEQYF.

In this sample, this clonotype turned up many times. J is TRBJ2-5 and V is TRBV12-3 or TRBV12-4; tentatively, D is TRBD1 or TRBD2 (6 bases each). V lost 2 bases and J 5 bases, leaving 15 bases between the germline ends. This CDR3 has 15 residues. The CDR3 bases are TGTGCCAGCAGTTTATCGGGGGCCCAAGGGGAGACCCAGTACTTC. It is translated as CASSLSGAQGETQYF.

This clonotype was detected many times. V gene TRBV28 combines with J gene TRBJ2-2; no clear D. Trimming removed 1 base at V and 1 base at J, with 7 bases between. Germline V lookup: CDR1 MDHEN, CDR2 SYDVKM. CDR3 size: 15 residues. The CDR3 region has the DNA TGTGCCAGCAGTTTATCCCTCCGGAACACCGGGGAGCTGTTTTTT. Its protein is CASSLSLRNTGELFF.

This clonotype was found many times. The V call is TRBV12-3 or TRBV12-4, the J call TRBJ2-5, with D perhaps matching TRBD2 (6 bases). Trimming took 5 bases from V and 3 from J, leaving 16 bases between them. The length of the CDR3 is 15 residues. CDR3 region: CASSRLRDSEETQYF. The CDR3 DNA sequence: TGTGCCAGCAGTCGACTCCGGGACTCCGAAGAGACCCAGTACTTC.

This clonotype has ten or more counts. The chain employs TRBV12-3 or TRBV12-4 and TRBJ2-5, with 8 nucleotides matching TRBD1. CDR3 length equals 17 residues. With V trimmed by 0 bases and J by 5 bases, 11 bases remained unmatched. The CDR3: CASSLAFRTGIPETQYF. DNA of the CDR3: TGTGCCAGCAGTTTAGCGTTCCGGACAGGGATTCCGGAGACCCAGTACTTC.

The sample holds many counts of this clonotype. Being one base from a much bigger clone, this may be a read error. V gene TRBV24-1 combines with J gene TRBJ2-7; 14 bases map to TRBD2. From germline, CDR1 is KGHDR and CDR2 SFDVKD. V trimming: 0 bases; J trimming: 2 bases; junction bases outside the gene matches: 11. There are 20 residues in the CDR3. The CDR3 loop reads CATSDLAGLAGEPNPYEQYF. The CDR3 DNA sequence: TGTGCCACCAGTGATTTGGCGGGACTAGCGGGAGAGCCAAACCCCTACGAGCAGTACTTC.

About this clonotype itself: An end of the junction differs from the germline gene, which may be a read error. This chain uses TRBV7-7 with TRBJ1-1; D is possibly TRBD1 (5 bases). Germline CDR1 SSHAT, CDR2 FNYEAQ (reference sequence). The CDR3 extends over 16 amino acids. The CDR3 region has the DNA TGTGCTAGCAGCCCCCTCACGGGGGGGGGTGCCACTGAAGCTTTCTTT. This codes for CASSPLTGGGATEAFF. The full variable domain, completed using reference TRBV7-7 and TRBJ1-1, is GAGVSQSPRYKVTKRGQDVTLRCDPISSHATLYWYQQALGQGPEFLTYFNYEAQPDKSGLPSDRFSAERPEGSISTLTIQRTEQRDSAMYRCASSPLTGGGATEAFFGQGTRLTVV.

Comments on this clonotype: A much larger clone sits a single nucleotide away, making a read error possible. The genes are TRBV20-1 and TRBJ2-5, with TRBD1 identical over 7 bases. J lost 9 bases, V lost 0 bases, and 19 bases had no gene match. From germline, CDR1 is DFQATT and CDR2 SNEGSKA (reference sequence). The CDR3 has 17 amino acids. The CDR3 sequence is CSARDLVLGQKRLSQYF. The CDR3 region has the DNA TGCAGTGCTAGAGATTTGGTGTTGGGACAGAAAAGATTGTCCCAGTACTTC.

The chain joins TRBV4-1 to TRBJ2-5, with TRBD1 identical over 8 bases. V shed 2 bases, J shed 7 bases, and the junction held 6 bases outside the gene matches. The germline gives CDR1 MGHRA, CDR2 YSYEKL. The length of the CDR3 is 14 residues. CDR3 nucleotides: TGCGCCAGCAGCCAACAGACAGGGGTATGGACCCAGTACTTC. It codes for CASSQQTGVWTQYF.

This clonotype was recorded at least ten times. This chain uses TRBV29-1 with TRBJ2-4; 8 bases fit TRBD2. The CDR3 covers 15 residues. The V segment lost 4 bases and the J segment 8 bases; nucleotides outside the gene matches: 13. CDR1 and CDR2 from the germline V gene are SQVTM and ANQGSEA. The CDR3 sequence is CSVVPQRENVDIQYF. In DNA, the CDR3 is TGCAGCGTTGTCCCCCAGCGGGAGAATGTGGACATTCAGTACTTC.

CDR3 sequence reads: CATSTGSSTDTQYF. CDR3 nucleotides: TGTGCCACTTCTACAGGCTCTAGCACAGATACGCAGTATTTT. The chain couples TRBV10-3 to TRBJ2-3; possible D gene TRBD1, 5 bases. CDR3 size: 14 residues. CDR1 is ENHRY, CDR2 SYGVKD, per germline. With 10 bases removed from V and 0 bases from J, the gap between germline ends came to 14 bases.

This clonotype was counted once. The V gene is TRBV15, the J gene TRBJ2-5; D unresolved. This CDR3 has 15 amino acids. Germline V lookup: CDR1 LNHNV, CDR2 YYDKDF (reference sequence). Trimming pared 0 bases from V and 4 bases from J, leaving 12 bases between. This CDR3 is CATSREQPKVETQYF. The DNA of the CDR3 is TGTGCCACCAGCAGAGAGCAACCCAAGGTAGAGACCCAGTACTTC. The whole variable domain, filled in from reference TRBV15 and TRBJ2-5, reads DAMVIQNPRYQVTQFGKPVTLSCSQTLNHNVMYWYQQKSSQAPKLLFHYYDKDFNNEADTPDNFQSRRPNTSFCFLDIRSPGLGDTAMYLCATSREQPKVETQYFGPGTRLLVL.

This clonotype came up many times. The chain uses TRBV2 and TRBJ1-2, with D unresolved. Trimming took off 10 bases at V and 8 bases at J, with 20 bases between the two ends. The CDR3 has 13 amino acids. The V gene's germline CDR1 is SNHLY and CDR2 FYNNEI. The chain's CDR3 is CAIIQPQKRGYTF. The CDR3 DNA follows: TGTGCCATTATCCAACCGCAAAAGCGCGGCTACACCTTC. Filled out from reference TRBV2 and TRBJ1-2, the complete variable domain reads EPEVTQTPSHQVTQMGQEVILRCVPISNHLYFYWYRQILGQKVEFLVSFYNNEISEKSEIFDDQFSVERPDGSNFTLKIRSTKLEDSAMYFCAIIQPQKRGYTFGSGTRLTVV.

Ten or more counts support this clonotype. This chain links TRBV12-3 or TRBV12-4 with TRBJ1-3, with D maybe TRBD1 (6 bases). This CDR3 comprises 14 residues. Trimming removed 4 bases from V and 2 bases from J, with 9 bases in between. The DNA for the CDR3 is TGTGCCAGCAGTTACAGGGTCACTGGAAACACCATATATTTT. As protein: CASSYRVTGNTIYF.

This clonotype was counted ten times or more. This sequence joins TRBV24-1 and TRBJ1-2; 9 bases agree with TRBD1. In germline, CDR1 is KGHDR, CDR2 SFDVKD. Losses at the gene ends were 3 bases for V and 0 bases for J; bases not matched to a gene: 13. CDR3 length equals 19 residues. Written as DNA, the CDR3 is TGTGCCACCAGTGATAACCCGGGACAGGGACCTTTAGCTAACTATGGCTACACCTTC. Protein: CATSDNPGQGPLANYGYTF.

This clonotype was seen at least ten times. The gene calls are TRBV28 and TRBJ2-4, with D maybe TRBD1 (6 bases). The CDR3 extends over 16 amino acids. CDR1 is MDHEN and CDR2 is SYDVKM in the germline V gene. V lost 6 bases to trimming and J lost 0 bases, with 15 bases between them. CDR3 DNA sequence: TGTGCCAGCAGGCATCCCGAGGGGGTAGCCAAAAACATTCAGTACTTC. Residues: CASRHPEGVAKNIQYF.

The sample holds many counts of this clonotype. This chain connects TRBV20-1 to TRBJ1-2, with 10 bases aligning to TRBD1. CDR3 length: 14 amino acids. Germline V gene lookup returns CDR1 DFQATT and CDR2 SNEGSKA (reference sequence). V lost 3 bases, J lost 8 bases, and 9 bases stayed unmatched. The CDR3, as DNA: TGCAGTGCTAGCGGACAGGGGGGTCCTGGGGGCTACACCTTC. It is translated as CSASGQGGPGGYTF.

This clonotype appeared many times. The chain recombines TRBV29-1 with TRBJ1-2, with D uncertain. The CDR3 contains 13 residues. From germline, CDR1 is SQVTM and CDR2 ANQGSEA. Trimming took 5 bases from V and 4 from J, leaving 14 bases between them. The CDR3 here is CSVLAPGSYGYTF. The CDR3 DNA sequence: TGCAGCGTTCTGGCCCCGGGGAGCTATGGCTACACCTTC.

Comment on this clonotype: A much larger clone sits a single nucleotide away, making a read error possible. The chain links TRBV19 to TRBJ1-1; 7 nucleotides match TRBD1. The CDR3 is 12 amino acids. The V gene end was trimmed by 6 bases and the J gene end by 6 bases; junction bases not matched to a gene: 4. CDR1 is LNHDA, CDR2 SQIVND, per germline (reference sequence). The CDR3 DNA sequence: TGTGCCAGTAGCACAGGGGAGTCTGAAGCTTTCTTT. Its protein product is CASSTGESEAFF.

In its sample, this clonotype was seen many times. V gene TRBV28 combines with J gene TRBJ1-1; D perhaps matches TRBD1 (5 bases). From germline, CDR1 is MDHEN and CDR2 SYDVKM. This CDR3 has 12 amino acids. V was shortened by 7 bases and J by 4 bases, with 10 bases between the two germline ends. In DNA form, the CDR3 reads TGTGCCAGCATAGGGGAGCTCACTGAAGCTTTCTTT. Its protein product is CASIGELTEAFF.

The genes are TRBV7-2 and TRBJ1-6; D is unclear. CDR1 SGHTA and CDR2 FQGNSA come from the germline V gene. V lost 5 bases to trimming and J lost 5 bases, with 10 bases between them. This CDR3 region has 14 residues. CDR3 DNA: TGTGCCAGCAGCCCGGTTGGGCATAATTCACCCCTCCACTTT. Its translation: CASSPVGHNSPLHF.

The chain couples TRBV14 to TRBJ2-4, with TRBD1 matching over 7 bases. CDR3 size: 12 residues. The V and J ends lost 2 bases and 8 bases, in that order; junction bases with no gene match: 0. Germline-derived CDR1 and CDR2 are SGHDN and FVKESK. The CDR3 nucleotides read TGTGCCAGCAGCCAACAGGGGGACATTCAGTACTTC. Translated: CASSQQGDIQYF.

This rearrangement joins TRBV6-1 to TRBJ2-5; D is perhaps TRBD1 (5 bases). Trimming left V 4 bases short and J 5 bases short, with 17 bases between. Germline CDR1 reads MNHNS; CDR2 reads SASEGT. There are 15 residues in the CDR3. CDR3 region: CASSGLGAVWETQYF. The CDR3 nucleotides are TGTGCCAGCAGTGGGCTAGGGGCCGTTTGGGAGACCCAGTACTTC.